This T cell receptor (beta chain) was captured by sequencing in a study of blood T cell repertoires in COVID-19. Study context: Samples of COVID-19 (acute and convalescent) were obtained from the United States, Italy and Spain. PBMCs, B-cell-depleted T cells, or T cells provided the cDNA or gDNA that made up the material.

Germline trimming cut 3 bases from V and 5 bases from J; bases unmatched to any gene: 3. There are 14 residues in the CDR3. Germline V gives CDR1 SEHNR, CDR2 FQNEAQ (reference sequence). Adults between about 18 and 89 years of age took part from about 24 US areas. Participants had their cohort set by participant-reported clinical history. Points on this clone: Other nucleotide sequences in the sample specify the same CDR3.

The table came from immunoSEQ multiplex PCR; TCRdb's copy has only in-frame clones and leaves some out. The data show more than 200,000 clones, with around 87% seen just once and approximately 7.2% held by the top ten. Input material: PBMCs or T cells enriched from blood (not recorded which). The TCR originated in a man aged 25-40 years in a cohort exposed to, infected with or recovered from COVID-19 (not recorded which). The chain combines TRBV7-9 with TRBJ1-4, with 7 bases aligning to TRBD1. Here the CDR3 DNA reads TGTGCCAGCAGCTTGGGGACAGTGAATGAAAAACTGTTTTTT. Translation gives CASSLGTVNEKLFF.